The clone carrying this TCR beta chain was detected a few times. Antigen: not known. Treatment described: oral pan-JAK inhibitor, 5-10 mg twice daily. The germline V gene encodes CDR1 MNHNS and CDR2 SASEGT. V lost 6 bases to trimming and J lost 6 bases; unmatched junction nucleotides: 2. CDR3 length: 13 residues. This entry comes from a study of CD8+ T cells in alopecia areata. Findings of the study overall: Normal skin's resident alphabeta T cells are sequenced alongside lesional scalp T cells. Within the top 100, expanded CD8+ clones significantly decreased with tofacitinib, as did scalp clonality. Higher clonality and more expanded CD8+ clones appeared in lesional than normal scalp. Many expanded lesional clones persisted during tofacitinib (in both scalp and blood).

Extracted from the samples, RNA was reverse transcribed into cDNA to serve as the sequencing template. Repertoires were generated with immunoSEQ multiplex PCR, while TCRdb's copy carries only in-frame clones and drops some. The data contain around 150,000 clones, approximately 60% of them seen just once; the ten biggest clones take up 12% to 15%. The receptor was derived from a human donor with alopecia areata. The V and J genes are TRBV6-1 and TRBJ1-1, with TRBD1 matching over 12 bases. The input for sequencing was CD4+ T cells sorted from blood, taken at week 24, from a patient treated with tofacitinib. CDR3 sequence reads: CASRGTGGPEAFF. CDR3 DNA sequence: TGTGCCAGCAGAGGGACAGGGGGCCCTGAAGCTTTCTTT.